This is a list of T cell receptor beta chains from one sample in a study of T cells in tumors after PD-1 blockade. The table came from immunoSEQ multiplex PCR; TCRdb's copy has only in-frame clones and leaves some out. The sample includes 45,000 to 60,000 clones, 70% to 85% seen only once; the top ten take 8.7%. Here the sequenced sample was PBMCs, taken before anti-PD-1 therapy. These receptors were obtained from a human donor with advanced basal cell or squamous cell carcinoma (not recorded which). CDR3s include the opening cysteine and the closing phenylalanine or tryptophan. The D gene is left open where the match is weak. Clone size appears in some rows only: once, few, many, or a class for an expanded clone.

d_call	v_call	j_call	clone_size	cdr3_nt	cdr3_aa
TRBD2	TRBV10-3	TRBJ2-7	-	TGTGCCATCAGTGAGAGCGGGGGTTACGAGCAGTACTTC	CAISESGGYEQYF
-	TRBV28	TRBJ1-4	-	TGTGCCAGCAAGACAGCTACTAATGAAAAACTGTTTTTT	CASKTATNEKLFF
-	TRBV28	TRBJ1-2	-	TGTGCCAGCACGACTGGGGGATATGGCTACACCTTC	CASTTGGYGYTF
TRBD2	TRBV2	TRBJ2-1	-	TGTGCCAGCAGACCCGGACTAGCCTTTTTTGCCTACAATGAGCAGTTCTTC	CASRPGLAFFAYNEQFF
-	TRBV18	TRBJ1-5	-	TGTGCCAGCTCACCCTCTTTATCTGAGCCCCAGCATTTT	CASSPSLSEPQHF
-	TRBV4-1	TRBJ2-5	-	TGCGCCAGCAGCCCCGCCCCATCCGGGGCCCAGTACTTC	CASSPAPSGAQYF
TRBD2	TRBV5-8	TRBJ2-3	-	TGTGCCAGCAGCTACCTTGGTGGCCTAGCGGGGACAGATACGCAGTATTTT	CASSYLGGLAGTDTQYF
-	TRBV7-2	TRBJ2-7	once	TGTGCCAGCAGCCTAAGACAGGACAACAATTACGAGCAGTACTTC	CASSLRQDNNYEQYF
-	TRBV2	TRBJ1-5	-	TGTGCCAGCAGTGGAGGAGGAAGCAGCAATCAGCCCCAGCATTTT	CASSGGGSSNQPQHF
-	TRBV7-8	TRBJ2-1	-	TGTGCCAGCAGCACACTTGATGGGTCCTACAATGAGCAGTTCTTC	CASSTLDGSYNEQFF
-	TRBV18	TRBJ1-5	few	TGTGCCAGCTCACCAAGTCTTAATCAGCCCCAGCATTTT	CASSPSLNQPQHF
-	TRBV9	TRBJ2-5	-	TGTGCCAGCAGCGAAGGGGGGACCACAAAGACCCAGTACTTC	CASSEGGTTKTQYF
TRBD2	TRBV5-6	TRBJ2-1	-	TGTGCCAGCAGCTTGGCAACTAGCGGGGGGTCCTACAATGAGCAGTTCTTC	CASSLATSGGSYNEQFF
-	TRBV15	TRBJ2-1	-	TGTGCCACCAGCCCGGGGCAGAACAATGAGCAGTTCTTC	CATSPGQNNEQFF
-	TRBV28	TRBJ1-6	-	TGTGCCAGCAGTTTGGGAGACTTCTCCTATAATTCACCCCTCCACTTT	CASSLGDFSYNSPLHF
-	TRBV7-9	TRBJ2-2	-	TGTGCCAGCAGCCCTATTAATAGTATAGGCGGGGAGCTGTTTTTT	CASSPINSIGGELFF
TRBD1	TRBV10-3	TRBJ1-4	-	TGTGCCATCAGGGGAACAGGGGGCGAAAAACTGTTTTTT	CAIRGTGGEKLFF
-	TRBV20-1	TRBJ2-1	-	TGCAGTGCTAGTCCGGGAAAAAGCTCCTACAATGAGCAGTTCTTC	CSASPGKSSYNEQFF
-	TRBV13	TRBJ2-7	-	TGTGCCAGCAGCTCTAGGGACTTCACCATGGACGAGCAGTACTTC	CASSSRDFTMDEQYF
-	TRBV19	TRBJ1-4	-	TGTGCCAGTAGCGTGAGGCAGACGTGGGATGAAAAACTGTTTTTT	CASSVRQTWDEKLFF
-	TRBV5-6	TRBJ1-6	-	TGTGCCAGCAGCACCGGGACCCGGCGGAGCTCACCCCTCCACTTT	CASSTGTRRSSPLHF
-	TRBV5-1	TRBJ2-7	-	TGCGCCAGCAGCCGTGGGAATGATGGGGGCTACGAGCAGTACTTC	CASSRGNDGGYEQYF
TRBD2	TRBV27	TRBJ2-2	-	TGTGCCAGCAGTTTCTTCGGGGGGGCGGCCACCGGGGAGCTGTTTTTT	CASSFFGGAATGELFF
-	TRBV3-1/TRBV3-2	TRBJ1-1	once	TGTGCCAGCAGCCAAGACTTCACATCCTCGGCCGCGAACACTGAAGCTTTCTTT	CASSQDFTSSAANTEAFF
-	TRBV14	TRBJ2-7	-	TGTGCCAGCAGCCAAGATCTGGGCCAGACCTACGAGCAGTACTTC	CASSQDLGQTYEQYF
TRBD1	TRBV11-3	TRBJ1-1	-	TGTGCCAGCAGCTCCCACAGGGGTGAAGCTTTCTTT	CASSSHRGEAFF
TRBD2	TRBV5-1	TRBJ2-5	-	TGCGCCAGCAGGAATGGACTAGCGGGAGACCAAGAGACCCAGTACTTC	CASRNGLAGDQETQYF
-	TRBV2	TRBJ1-4	-	TGTGCCAGCAACATGGGGATGAATGAAAAACTGTTTTTT	CASNMGMNEKLFF
TRBD1	TRBV6-5	TRBJ1-3	-	TGTGCCAGCAGGAAGACAGGGGGAGACGGAAACACCATATATTTT	CASRKTGGDGNTIYF
TRBD1	TRBV19	TRBJ1-4	-	TGTGCCAGTAAACGGTCCTCAGGGGGCCTCGGGGAAAAACTGTTTTTT	CASKRSSGGLGEKLFF
-	TRBV5-6	TRBJ2-3	-	TGTGCCAGCAGCCCTAGGACTCCGATGACGGCAGATACGCAGTATTTT	CASSPRTPMTADTQYF
TRBD2	TRBV6-1	TRBJ2-1	-	TGTGCCAGCAGTGAAAAGTCACTAGCGGGAGAGGGTCCCCTTGAGCAGTTCTTC	CASSEKSLAGEGPLEQFF
TRBD1	TRBV6-7	TRBJ2-4	-	TGTGCCAGCACCCTACCGGGACAGGGCCGAACGCGGGCCAAAAACATTCAGTACTTC	CASTLPGQGRTRAKNIQYF
TRBD1	TRBV9	TRBJ2-1	-	TGTGCCAGCTCCGGGACAGCCTCCTACAATGAGCAGTTCTTC	CASSGTASYNEQFF
-	TRBV6-6	TRBJ2-1	-	TGTGCCAGCAGTCCCCGGGGTAGCGGAGAGTACAATGAGCAGTTCTTC	CASSPRGSGEYNEQFF
-	TRBV6-5	TRBJ2-5	-	TGTGCCAGCAAGCAGGGGCTGACATTAGAGACCCAGTACTTC	CASKQGLTLETQYF
TRBD2	TRBV3-1/TRBV3-2	TRBJ2-3	-	TGTGCCAGCAGCCAAGTTACCGTAGCGGGGGGGGTCACAGATACGCAGTATTTT	CASSQVTVAGGVTDTQYF
TRBD2	TRBV7-9	TRBJ2-1	-	TGTGCCAGCAGCTTAGCCCCGGCTAGCGGGGTTAATGAGCAGTTCTTC	CASSLAPASGVNEQFF
TRBD1	TRBV6-4	TRBJ1-6	-	TGTGCCAGCAGTGAAGTGACAGGGGGCAATTCACCCCTCCACTTT	CASSEVTGGNSPLHF
TRBD1	TRBV6-5	TRBJ1-2	few	TGTGCCAGCAGTCAAACAGGGGGCAATGGCTACACCTTC	CASSQTGGNGYTF
TRBD1	TRBV4-1	TRBJ2-7	few	TGCGCCAGCAGCCAGTACCGGGACAGCCCCTACGAGCAGTACTTC	CASSQYRDSPYEQYF
TRBD1	TRBV19	TRBJ1-5	-	TGTGCCACCCAGACCAAGGACAGGGACAATCAGCCCCAGCATTTT	CATQTKDRDNQPQHF
-	TRBV3-1/TRBV3-2	TRBJ2-3	-	TGTGCCAGCAGCCAAGATCTTACCGGAGGATATACGCAGTATTTT	CASSQDLTGGYTQYF
-	TRBV19	TRBJ1-5	-	TGTGCCAGTAGTATTACTTCAGACATTAGCAATCAGCCCCAGCATTTT	CASSITSDISNQPQHF
TRBD2	TRBV9	TRBJ2-1	-	TGTGCCAGCAGCCGACGGACTAGCGGGATGTACAATGAGCAGTTCTTC	CASSRRTSGMYNEQFF
-	TRBV6-6	TRBJ2-5	-	TGTGCCAGCAGTTACACCTCGCCGGGTTACCAAGAGACCCAGTACTTC	CASSYTSPGYQETQYF
-	TRBV5-8	TRBJ2-7	-	TGTGCCAGCCGACCACAAGACAGATCCTACGAGCAGTACTTC	CASRPQDRSYEQYF
-	TRBV19	TRBJ1-2	-	TGTGCCAGTAGCAAATACTCGGGCCGGGACACCAAAAGGGGCTACACCTTC	CASSKYSGRDTKRGYTF
-	TRBV4-2	TRBJ2-7	-	TGTGCCAGCAGCCCCCTGGAGGGGGGGGCCCTCTCCGAGCAGTACTTC	CASSPLEGGALSEQYF
-	TRBV18	TRBJ2-7	-	TGTGCCAGCTCCCCCCCCCAGGGGATAGAGCAGTACTTC	CASSPPQGIEQYF
TRBD1	TRBV28	TRBJ1-2	few	TGTGCCAGCAGTTTGGACAGGGGTCGGGATGGCTACACCTTC	CASSLDRGRDGYTF
TRBD1	TRBV29-1	TRBJ2-7	-	TGCAGCGCCCAGACAGGGGGCTACGAGCAGTACTTC	CSAQTGGYEQYF
-	TRBV6-5	TRBJ1-3	few	TGTGCCAGCAGTTACACGTTAGGGGCTGGAAACACCATATATTTT	CASSYTLGAGNTIYF
-	TRBV15	TRBJ2-5	-	TGTGCCACCAGCAGAGACACAATGGGGCTGGGAGAGACCCAGTACTTC	CATSRDTMGLGETQYF
-	TRBV29-1	TRBJ2-3	few	TGCAGCGTTGAAGAGGGTGGGGCTAGCACAGATACGCAGTATTTT	CSVEEGGASTDTQYF
-	TRBV18	TRBJ1-1	once	TGTGCCAGCTCACCTAGGCAGGACCTCCCGAACACTGAAGCTTTCTTT	CASSPRQDLPNTEAFF
TRBD1	TRBV28	TRBJ2-1	-	TGTGCCAGCAGCCGATCCGGGACAGGGGGATGGAATGAGCAGTTCTTC	CASSRSGTGGWNEQFF
TRBD1	TRBV28	TRBJ2-1	-	TGTGCCAGCATTACCCGGGACAGGGGTTACAATGAGCAGTTCTTC	CASITRDRGYNEQFF